A single TCR beta chain is shown here with its context. This table comes from immunoSEQ multiplex PCR, and its TCRdb copy is limited to in-frame clones, with some not included. The sample records around 47,000 clones, around four fifths being singletons. These data are taken from a study of blood T cell repertoires in COVID-19. The CDR3 is 14 residues long. CDR1 is SGHNT and CDR2 is YYREEE in the germline V gene (reference sequence). V was trimmed by 0 bases and J by 0 bases, leaving 7 bases between them. This clonotype was sampled from a human donor in a cohort sampled during active COVID-19. Input material: peripheral blood. The J gene is TRBJ2-7, the V gene TRBV5-4; possible D gene TRBD2, 6 bases. The CDR3 DNA follows: TGTGCCAGCAGCTTGGGCGGGGCCTCCTACGAGCAGTACTTC. This codes for CASSLGGASYEQYF.